The 7 T cell receptor beta chains reported below all come from one sample, sequenced in a study of identifying expanded T cells in peripheral blood. Libraries were prepared by immunoSEQ multiplex PCR; TCRdb keeps only in-frame clonotypes and omits some of them. The sample carries about 89,000 clones, about 91% recorded once. The source material was blood. The receptor set was obtained from a person aged 18 to 75 in good health.

The chain is built from TRBV9 and TRBJ2-2; 10 positions agree with TRBD2. In germline, CDR1 is SGDLS, CDR2 YYNGEE. This CDR3 is 14 amino acids long. V shed 4 bases, J shed 4 bases, and the junction held 1 base outside the gene matches. CDR3 residues: CASSSSGGTGELFF. In DNA form, the CDR3 reads TGTGCCAGCAGCTCTAGCGGGGGCACCGGGGAGCTGTTTTTT.

The chain employs TRBV7-8 and TRBJ1-2, with D maybe TRBD1 (5 bases). V lost 5 bases and J 5 bases, leaving 9 bases between the germline ends. The CDR3 runs 12 residues. CDR1 and CDR2 (germline): SGHVS, FQNEAQ. The chain's CDR3 is CASSVDRYGYTF. The CDR3 DNA reads TGTGCCAGCAGCGTCGACAGATATGGCTACACCTTC.

V usage is TRBV10-3 and J usage is TRBJ2-2; perhaps TRBD2 as D (5 bases). Trimming cost V 0 bases and J 0 bases, with 8 bases left between them. CDR3 length equals 16 residues. Germline V gene lookup returns CDR1 ENHRY and CDR2 SYGVKD. CDR3 coding DNA: TGTGCCATCAGTGAGTCGAGGGCCGCGAACACCGGGGAGCTGTTTTTT. Residues: CAISESRAANTGELFF.

This chain connects TRBV21-1 to TRBJ1-1; TRBD1 is the table's D call and was not checked against the DNA. TRBV21-1 is noted as a pseudogene. The CDR3 consists of 11 residues. CDR3 in DNA: TGTGCCAGCAGCGCACAGGGTGAAGCTTTCTTT. Residues: CASSAQGEAFF.

A remark on this clone: Sequence at one end of the junction differs from germline and may be a read error. The chain is built from TRBV19 and TRBJ1-1; no clear D gene. The CDR3 loop spans 13 amino acids. Germline V gives CDR1 LNHDA, CDR2 SQIVND (reference sequence). CDR3 nucleotide sequence: TGTGCCAGTATCCCCTCACTGAACGCTGAAGCTTTCTTT. It codes for CASIPSLNAEAFF.

V usage is TRBV18 and J usage is TRBJ1-5; D is possibly TRBD1 (5 bases). The CDR3 has 15 amino acids. Trimming took 2 bases from V and 2 from J, leaving 10 bases between them. The germline gives CDR1 KGHSH, CDR2 LQKENI. In DNA, the CDR3 is TGTGCCAGCTCACCAGAGGGGTTTGGCAATCAGCCCCAGCATTTT. Protein: CASSPEGFGNQPQHF.

The chain combines TRBV5-1 with TRBJ2-7; no definite D call. This CDR3 comprises 14 residues. Trimming stripped 3 bases from V and 3 bases from J, with 13 bases between. CDR1 SGHRS and CDR2 YFSETQ come from the germline V gene. The CDR3 region is CASSSDPVGYEQYF. CDR3 nucleotide sequence: TGCGCCAGCAGCTCAGACCCTGTTGGCTACGAGCAGTACTTC. Based on the CDR3 plus reference TRBV5-1 and TRBJ2-7, the full variable domain is KAGVTQTPRYLIKTRGQQVTLSCSPISGHRSVSWYQQTPGQGLQFLFEYFSETQRNKGNFPGRFSGRQFSNSRSEMNVSTLELGDSALYLCASSSDPVGYEQYFGPGTRLTVT.